This T cell receptor beta chain was documented in a study of cytomegalovirus exposure and HLA in healthy donors. Study-wide results and limits: The CMV antigen specificity of three CMV-associated chains was confirmed through in vitro analysis. Usually a TCR sequence was rare, but some public TCRs were found in many donors. In an earlier analysis, productive rearrangement rates for most beta V segments clustered near 87% or 30%.

V lost 5 bases to trimming and J lost 8 bases, with 12 bases between them. Germline loops: CDR1 MNHEY, CDR2 SVGAGI. There are 13 residues in the CDR3. Details on this clone: Its cognate antigen is unknown.

This PCR relied on a set of 60 Vbeta primers and 13 Jbeta primers. Libraries were prepared by immunoSEQ multiplex PCR; TCRdb keeps only in-frame clonotypes and omits some of them. The sample includes 100,000 or so clones, roughly 74% of them seen just once. The J gene is TRBJ2-2, the V gene TRBV6-5; the D is unclear. This receptor was taken from a woman in her thirties or forties in good health and CMV-seronegative. What was sequenced was PBMCs. In DNA form, the CDR3 reads TGTGCCAGCAGTCTCACTTCCTGGGGGGAGCTGTTTTTT. This sequence encodes CASSLTSWGELFF.